Given below is one T cell receptor (beta chain) in context. Its antigen is still unknown. No quality values exist for individual bases; no much larger clone is one base distant. Enrolling through a virtual design, the prospective study's participants ranged in age from roughly 18 to 95 years and lived across roughly 24 United States geographic areas. Cohort assignment in the prospective study relied on participant-reported clinical history from a screening survey and a study questionnaire. Recovered participants in ImmuneRACE Cohort 3 were defined by two consecutive negative NP/OP PCR tests, clearance by a healthcare professional, or resolution of symptoms. Mobile phlebotomists in the prospective study collected whole blood, serum and a nasopharyngeal or oropharyngeal swab from every participant. Participants in the prospective study had the option to provide additional blood draws and questionnaires over a roughly 2-month period. Before DNA extraction, prospective study blood samples were shipped either frozen or at room temperature.

Trimmed from V: 6 bases; trimmed from J: 0 bases; junction bases lacking a gene match: 0. From cysteine to phenylalanine, the CDR3 is 13 amino acids long. This entry keeps only the CDR3 DNA: 39 bases, framed from base 1. The immunoSEQ Assay, a bias-controlled multiplex PCR, was used to amplify TCRbeta CDR3 regions from genomic DNA. In the paper's pipeline: Nucleated cell counts per sample were estimated from amplification of reference gene primers within the assay. To quantify the absolute abundance of each unique TCRbeta CDR3 rearrangement, sequence reads were collapsed and filtered. For each sample, productive Simpson clonality was calculated by taking the square root of Simpson's diversity index across productive rearrangements. TCRdb retrieved this table from immuneACCESS and kept in-frame rearrangements only. Not all clones are present; in checked studies, unresolved V genes account for under half, and no reason is known for the remainder. That table is the source of V, J and clone size, and D and trimming were worked out from the DNA. The sample table records 150,000 to 200,000 clones; 75% to 85% of these occur just once. Roughly 15% of the sample rests with the top ten.

The sample is drawn from a study of blood T cell repertoires in COVID-19 (dated by TCRdb to the early 2020s). Study-wide context: Samples from collaborators originated in the United States, Italy and Spain and spanned both the acute and convalescent phases of COVID-19. Where HLA class I and class II types were available, the types were taken from metadata supplied by the sample provider, not from assay-based typing. Nearly every sample came with metadata listing a de-identified subject ID, COVID-19 status, age in years and sex. The dataset comprised deeply sampled blood TCRbeta repertoires from subjects exposed to, actively infected with, or recovered from COVID-19. A freely available public database, intended as a resource for researchers studying the immune response to SARS-CoV-2, is where the repertoires were released. The prospective study material was composed of cDNA or gDNA derived from T cells, B-cell-depleted T cells, or PBMCs. Samples were obtained from the ongoing ImmuneRACE study (first 160 participants) and from about 1,300 subjects provided by 6 global collaborators. Summary of the overall study and its limitations: How much clinical and demographic metadata was included differed by source and by participant, and the metadata was provided uncurated.

The sequence links TRBV12-3 or TRBV12-4 to TRBJ2-3, with 7 bases matching TRBD2. This TCR was sampled from a man aged 50-59 years who had recovered from COVID-19. Sequences were obtained from PBMCs or T cells enriched from blood (not recorded which). The DNA is as follows: TGTGCCAGCAGGGGGGGGAGCACAGATACGCAGTATTTT. It is translated as CASRGGSTDTQYF.